This TCR beta chain emerged from a study of blood T cell repertoires in COVID-19. Study context: T cells, B-cell-depleted T cells, or PBMCs provided the cDNA or gDNA that served as material.

The germline CDR1 and CDR2 sequences are SGHTS and YDEGEE. This CDR3 contains 20 residues. J gave up 2 bases and V 1 base, and 14 bases lay outside the gene matches. The table came from immunoSEQ multiplex PCR; TCRdb's copy has only in-frame clones and leaves some out. The top ten hold 6.6% of the sample, which has 230,000 or so clones, about 85% seen once. Categorization into cohorts depended on clinical history that participants reported. The sequencing input was PBMCs or T cells enriched from blood (not recorded which). This clonotype was sampled from a woman between 45 and 60 years old who had been exposed to COVID-19. The chain uses TRBV5-8 and TRBJ2-6; 8 positions match TRBD2. The DNA of the CDR3 is TGTGCCAGCAGCTTGTGGGGGCGGGGACTAGGGAACCCTGGGGCCAACGTCCTGACTTTC. It specifies CASSLWGRGLGNPGANVLTF.